These T cell receptor beta chains were read from a single sample in a study of spatial heterogeneity in lung cancer. Each CDR3 protein gets one entry after TCRdb re-called the 5' RACE reads with MiXCR. Of more than 5,000 distinct CDR3 sequences in the sample, under 10% were seen once. Sequenced here: lung tumor tissue, sampled at surgery. The receptor set was obtained from a female donor with early-stage non-small cell lung cancer. Each CDR3 is given with its conserved first and last residue. The D gene is left open where the match is weak. Some rows mark clone size as missing; the rest say once, few, many or name a class of expanded clone.

D gene | J gene | V gene | clone size | CDR3 DNA | CDR3 protein
TRBD2 | TRBJ2-5 | TRBV24-1 | medium-sized | TGTGCCACCAGTGATGGTAGCGGGGGCCCCCAAGAGACCCAGTACTTC | CATSDGSGGPQETQYF
- | TRBJ2-6 | TRBV7-6 | few | TGTGCCAGCAGCTCGCAAGATCTCGGGGCCAACGTCCTGACTTTC | CASSSQDLGANVLTF
TRBD2 | TRBJ2-7 | TRBV3-1 | once | TGTGCCAGCAGCCAAGGGCTAGCGGCGCAAGCGGAGCAGTACTTC | CASSQGLAAQAEQYF
TRBD2 | TRBJ2-7 | TRBV14 | many | TGTGCCAGCAGGCGGACTAGCGGAGTATCTTACGAGCAGTACTTC | CASRRTSGVSYEQYF
- | TRBJ2-1 | TRBV6-2/TRBV6-3 | many | TGTGCCAGCAGGTACTTAGCGGAGGGCTCCTACAATGAGCAGTTCTTC | CASRYLAEGSYNEQFF
- | TRBJ2-5 | TRBV11-3 | many | TGTGCCAGCAGCACCCGAGATGAGGGTGGGGAGACCCAGTACTTC | CASSTRDEGGETQYF
- | TRBJ1-4 | TRBV28 | many | TGTGCCAGCAGGGGGCAATCCGAAAAACTGTTTTTT | CASRGQSEKLFF
TRBD2 | TRBJ2-3 | TRBV29-1 | many | TGCAGCGCCGGGGGTCTAGCGGGGTTCTCTAGCACAGATACGCAGTATTTT | CSAGGLAGFSSTDTQYF
TRBD2 | TRBJ2-5 | TRBV4-1 | many | TGCGCCAGCAGCCAAGAAAGGACTAGGGCTGAGACCCAGTACTTC | CASSQERTRAETQYF
- | TRBJ2-5 | TRBV30 | - | TGTGCCTGGAGTAAGGACCGGGCCGGAGAGACCCAGTACTTC | CAWSKDRAGETQYF
- | TRBJ1-4 | TRBV5-1 | many | TGCGCCAGCAGCCCGGGGGACACAGCAACTAATGAAAAACTGTTTTTT | CASSPGDTATNEKLFF